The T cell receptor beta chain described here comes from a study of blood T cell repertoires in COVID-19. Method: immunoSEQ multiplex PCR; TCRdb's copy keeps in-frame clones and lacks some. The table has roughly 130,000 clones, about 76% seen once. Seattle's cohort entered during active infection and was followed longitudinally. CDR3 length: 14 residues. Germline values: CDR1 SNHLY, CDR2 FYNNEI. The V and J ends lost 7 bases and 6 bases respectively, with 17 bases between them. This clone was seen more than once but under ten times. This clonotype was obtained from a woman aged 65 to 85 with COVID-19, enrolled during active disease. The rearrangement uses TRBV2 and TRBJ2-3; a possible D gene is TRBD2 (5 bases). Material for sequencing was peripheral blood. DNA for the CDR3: TGTGCCAGCATTAGGAGGAAGATCCCGGATACGCAGTATTTT. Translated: CASIRRKIPDTQYF.